The 14 T cell receptor beta chains listed next were all sequenced from one sample in a study of CD8+CD57+ T cells in acquired aplastic anemia. Before being chosen for sequencing, patients had shown CD8+CD57+ cell expansion by flow cytometry. The template for TCR beta VDJ and CDR3 sequence profiling was genomic DNA. TCRdb fed the reads into MiXCR, producing one record per CDR3 protein. The sample records around 120,000 distinct CDR3 sequences, approximately 36% being singletons. The sample comprised sorted CD4+, CD8+, or CD8+CD57+ T cells (not recorded which) from PBMCs. These TCRs come from a human donor with aplastic anemia.

This clonotype was observed at least ten times. V is TRBV19 and J is TRBJ1-1; D gene uncertain. The CDR3 runs to 16 residues. The germline V and J ends were trimmed by 3 bases and 0 bases, with 14 bases remaining between them. Germline CDR1 reads LNHDA; CDR2 reads SQIVND (reference sequence). The CDR3 loop is CASSMRFAGLNTEAFF. The CDR3 coding sequence is TGTGCCAGTAGTATGCGCTTCGCAGGATTGAACACTGAAGCTTTCTTT.

In regard to this clonotype: This CDR3 fails to terminate in the conserved phenylalanine or tryptophan, so it likely reflects a read error. The V call is TRBV2, the J call TRBJ2-1; D remains ambiguous. Germline V CDR1 and CDR2: SNHLY, FYNNEI. Between the trimmed V and J ends, which lost 6 bases and 8 bases, there was a span of 8 bases. The CDR3 is made up of 11 amino acids. CDR3 DNA sequence: TGTGCCAGCAGCGTATACGATGAGCAGTTCCTC. Amino acid sequence: CASSVYDEQFL.

This chain connects TRBV10-3 to TRBJ2-1, with 8 bases fitting TRBD2. Germline V CDR1 and CDR2: ENHRY, SYGVKD. The CDR3 loop spans 16 amino acids. The V gene end was trimmed by 11 bases and the J gene end by 0 bases; junction bases not matched to a gene: 12. CDR3 sequence reads: CAASRGGGSSYNEQFF. As DNA, the CDR3 is TGTGCCGCCAGTCGGGGCGGGGGGTCCTCCTACAATGAGCAGTTCTTC.

The genes are TRBV27 and TRBJ2-3; 11 bases are shared with TRBD2. The CDR3 has 14 residues. Germline trimming cut 6 bases from V and 7 bases from J; bases unmatched to any gene: 6. Germline CDR1 and CDR2: MNHEY and SMNVEV (reference sequence). Here the CDR3 DNA reads TGTGCCAGCAGCCTTAGCGGGGGGGCGTATACGCAGTATTTT. Amino acid sequence: CASSLSGGAYTQYF.

This chain connects TRBV9 to TRBJ2-7, with 8 bases aligning to TRBD2. The CDR3 is made up of 14 amino acids. Germline values: CDR1 SGDLS, CDR2 YYNGEE. J lost 3 bases, V lost 0 bases, and 2 bases had no gene match. CDR3 coding DNA: TGTGCCAGCAGCGTAGAGGGACTAGTCTACGAGCAGTACTTC. As protein: CASSVEGLVYEQYF.

This clonotype was detected only a few times. The rearrangement uses TRBV15 and TRBJ2-6; the D is unclear. Germline assignment: CDR1 LNHNV and CDR2 YYDKDF (reference sequence). V was trimmed by 0 bases and J by 0 bases, leaving 6 bases between them. This CDR3 is built from 16 residues. DNA for the CDR3: TGTGCCACCAGCAGAGATCAGGTCTCTGGGGCCAACGTCCTGACTTTC. Translating gives CATSRDQVSGANVLTF. The variable domain in full, with the rest retrieved from reference TRBV15 and TRBJ2-6, is DAMVIQNPRYQVTQFGKPVTLSCSQTLNHNVMYWYQQKSSQAPKLLFHYYDKDFNNEADTPDNFQSRRPNTSFCFLDIRSPGLGDTAMYLCATSRDQVSGANVLTFGAGSRLTVL.

On this clonotype: A much larger clone sits a single nucleotide away, making a read error possible. The chain employs TRBV6-6 and TRBJ2-5, with 7 bases aligning to TRBD1. The germline gives CDR1 MNHNY, CDR2 SVGAGI (reference sequence). This CDR3 comprises 15 residues. V was pared by 6 bases and J by 7 bases, with 14 bases of the junction left unmatched. CDR3 in amino acids: CASSSDRALTGTQYF. CDR3 nucleotide sequence: TGTGCCAGCAGCTCTGACAGGGCCCTGACCGGGACCCAGTACTTC.

The V call is TRBV7-2, the J call TRBJ1-2; no firm D call. CDR1 SGHTA and CDR2 FQGNSA come from the germline V gene. This CDR3 is 17 amino acids long. Trimming left V 2 bases short and J 2 bases short, with 18 bases between. Written as DNA, the CDR3 is TGTGCCAGCAGCTTAACGGCCGGTAGGGATTGGAACTATGGCTACACCTTC. The encoded protein is CASSLTAGRDWNYGYTF. The whole variable domain, remainder taken from reference TRBV7-2 and TRBJ1-2, is GAGVSQSPSNKVTEKGKDVELRCDPISGHTALYWYRQSLGQGLEFLIYFQGNSAPDKSGLPSDRFSAERTGGSVSTLTIQRTQQEDSAVYLCASSLTAGRDWNYGYTFGSGTRLTVV.

This clonotype was observed at least ten times. V is TRBV7-3 and J is TRBJ2-1, with D perhaps assigned TRBD1 or TRBD2 (5 bases each). V dropped 5 bases and J dropped 5 bases, with 16 bases sitting between them. The germline CDR1 and CDR2 sequences are SGHTA and FQGTGA. The CDR3 consists of 15 residues. CDR3 nucleotide sequence: TGTGCCAGCAGCCAGAGACCGGGGCCCAACAATGAGCAGTTCTTC. The encoded protein is CASSQRPGPNNEQFF.

This clonotype was detected only a few times. The chain links TRBV14 to TRBJ2-5; D perhaps matches TRBD2 (5 bases). The CDR3 has 14 residues. Trimming removed 4 bases at V and 3 bases at J, with 12 bases between. Germline V gene sequence: CDR1 SGHDN, CDR2 FVKESK. CDR3: CASSPVAAEETQYF. CDR3 in DNA: TGTGCCAGCAGCCCCGTAGCAGCGGAAGAGACCCAGTACTTC.

To note about this clonotype: The CDR3 does not end in the conserved phenylalanine or tryptophan, so this is likely a read error. The rearrangement uses TRBV29-1 and TRBJ2-3; D gene uncertain. The CDR3 has 9 amino acids. V was shortened by 4 bases and J by 6 bases, with 2 bases between the two germline ends. CDR1 is SQVTM, CDR2 ANQGSEA, per germline. CDR3 loop: CSVGDTQYL. The CDR3, as DNA: TGCAGCGTTGGTGATACGCAGTATCTT.

In its sample, this clonotype was seen many times. The V call is TRBV19, the J call TRBJ1-4; D is undetermined. The V end lost 3 bases, the J end lost 2 bases, and 1 base lay between the germline ends. The CDR3 runs to 12 residues. CDR1 LNHDA and CDR2 SQIVND come from the germline V gene (reference sequence). This CDR3 is CASSITNEKLFF. DNA of the CDR3: TGTGCCAGTAGTATTACTAATGAAAAACTGTTTTTT.

The rearrangement links TRBV7-3 to TRBJ1-1; TRBD1 aligns across 9 bases. V dropped 5 bases and J dropped 7; count of bases not matched to a gene: 2. The CDR3 sequence is 12 residues long. Germline V gene sequence: CDR1 SGHTA, CDR2 FQGTGA. This CDR3 is CASSRQGGEAFF. The CDR3 DNA follows: TGTGCCAGCAGCCGACAGGGGGGTGAAGCTTTCTTT.

This clonotype was detected ten times or more. An end of the junction differs from the germline gene, which may be a read error. The chain uses TRBV27 and TRBJ1-2; TRBD1 might be the D (5 bases). Germline CDR1 MNHEY, CDR2 SMNVEV (reference sequence). The CDR3 extends over 13 amino acids. This CDR3 reads CASSLTANYGYTF. DNA of the CDR3: TGCGCCAGCAGCTTGACAGCTAACTATGGCTACACCTTC.